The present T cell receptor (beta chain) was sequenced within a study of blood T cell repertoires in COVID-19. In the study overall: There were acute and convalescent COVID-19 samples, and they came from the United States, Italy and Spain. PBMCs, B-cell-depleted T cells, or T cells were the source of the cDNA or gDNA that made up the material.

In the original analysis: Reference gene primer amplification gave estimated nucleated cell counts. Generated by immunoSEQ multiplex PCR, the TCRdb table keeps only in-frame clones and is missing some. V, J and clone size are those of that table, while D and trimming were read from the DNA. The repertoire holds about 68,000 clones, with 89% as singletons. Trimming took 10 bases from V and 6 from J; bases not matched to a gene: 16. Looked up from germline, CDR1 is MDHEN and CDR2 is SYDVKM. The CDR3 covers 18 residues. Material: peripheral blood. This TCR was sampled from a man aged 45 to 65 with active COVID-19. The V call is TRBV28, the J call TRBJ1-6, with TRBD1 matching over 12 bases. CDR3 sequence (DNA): TGTGCCAACTCCCCTTCAGCCGGGACAGGGGGCACTAATTCACCCCTCCACTTT. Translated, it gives CANSPSAGTGGTNSPLHF.